This entry features one TCR beta chain sequence. The antigen remains unidentified. This sample is part of a study of cytomegalovirus exposure and HLA in healthy donors. Overall study results and limits: Earlier analysis looked at TCR beta V segments, and most were productive about 90% or about 30% of the time. Several of the most significant clusters appeared, in a later analysis, to be linked to common viral pathogens.

Healthy bone marrow donors made up the donor group. The CDR3 has 17 amino acids. The germline V and J ends were trimmed by 0 bases and 5 bases, with 17 bases remaining between them. Germline-derived CDR1 and CDR2 are MNHEY and SMNVEV (reference sequence). Both 60 Vbeta primers and 13 Jbeta primers went into the PCR. Sequencing used immunoSEQ multiplex PCR; TCRdb keeps in-frame clones, though not all of them. This table has about 120,000 clones, over 70% appearing once. The sample was PBMCs. The chain has TRBV27 and TRBJ2-1; perhaps TRBD1 as D (6 bases). The clonotype was recovered from a woman aged 45-60 years in good health and CMV-seropositive. CDR3 loop: CASSLSLDRAPNNEQFF. DNA for the CDR3: TGTGCCAGCAGTTTATCGCTGGACAGAGCCCCCAACAATGAGCAGTTCTTC.